This T cell receptor beta chain was sequenced during a study of beta chain features in type 1 diabetes. This clone was picked up a small number of times. What it binds is unknown. The length of the CDR3 is 13 residues. CDR1 and CDR2 from the germline V gene are WSHSY and SAAADI. Trimming shortened V by 6 bases and J by 7 bases, and 13 bases separated the two germline ends. Expressed TCRB transcripts got sequenced, as all isolated RNA was reverse transcribed. Naive, central memory and regulatory T cell samples yielded roughly 3.6 million reads on average. Profiled with immunoSEQ multiplex PCR; TCRdb holds only in-frame clones, not every one. This sample has roughly 340,000 clones; approximately 13% occur once, and the top ten carry about 0.016%. Study findings and constraints: Fewer junction insertions and more nucleotide deletions appeared in type 1 diabetes patients. Whatever favoring of shorter templates PCR might show would apply equally to patients and controls. Comparison showed that naive, central memory and Treg TCRB repertoires appeared more similar among patients than among healthy donors. Shortening of TCRB CDR3s, moderate but significant, appeared in all four CD4+ subsets of Type 1 diabetes patients.

The sequence was collected from a woman under 30 with type 1 diabetes. This chain uses TRBV10-2 with TRBJ2-1; weak D call: TRBD2 (5 bases). Sequencing was carried out using naive CD4+ T cells from blood. The CDR3 sequence: CASRVRGSNEQFF. CDR3 nucleotide sequence: TGCGCCAGCAGAGTGAGAGGGAGTAATGAGCAGTTCTTC.